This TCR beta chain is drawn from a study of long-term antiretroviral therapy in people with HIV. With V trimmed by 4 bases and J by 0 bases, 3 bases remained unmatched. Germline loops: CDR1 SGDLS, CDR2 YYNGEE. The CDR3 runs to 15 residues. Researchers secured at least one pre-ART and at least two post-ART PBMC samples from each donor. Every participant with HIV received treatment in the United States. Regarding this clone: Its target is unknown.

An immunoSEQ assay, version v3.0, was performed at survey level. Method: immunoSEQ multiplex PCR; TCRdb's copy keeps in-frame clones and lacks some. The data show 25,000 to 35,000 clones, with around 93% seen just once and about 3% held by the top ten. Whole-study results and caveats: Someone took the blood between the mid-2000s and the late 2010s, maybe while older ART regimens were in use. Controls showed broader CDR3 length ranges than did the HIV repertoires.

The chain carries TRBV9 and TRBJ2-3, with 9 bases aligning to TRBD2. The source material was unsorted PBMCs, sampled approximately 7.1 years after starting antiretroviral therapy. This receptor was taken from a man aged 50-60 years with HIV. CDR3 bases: TGTGCCAGCAGCCTACTAGCGGGCAGCACAGATACGCAGTATTTT. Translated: CASSLLAGSTDTQYF.